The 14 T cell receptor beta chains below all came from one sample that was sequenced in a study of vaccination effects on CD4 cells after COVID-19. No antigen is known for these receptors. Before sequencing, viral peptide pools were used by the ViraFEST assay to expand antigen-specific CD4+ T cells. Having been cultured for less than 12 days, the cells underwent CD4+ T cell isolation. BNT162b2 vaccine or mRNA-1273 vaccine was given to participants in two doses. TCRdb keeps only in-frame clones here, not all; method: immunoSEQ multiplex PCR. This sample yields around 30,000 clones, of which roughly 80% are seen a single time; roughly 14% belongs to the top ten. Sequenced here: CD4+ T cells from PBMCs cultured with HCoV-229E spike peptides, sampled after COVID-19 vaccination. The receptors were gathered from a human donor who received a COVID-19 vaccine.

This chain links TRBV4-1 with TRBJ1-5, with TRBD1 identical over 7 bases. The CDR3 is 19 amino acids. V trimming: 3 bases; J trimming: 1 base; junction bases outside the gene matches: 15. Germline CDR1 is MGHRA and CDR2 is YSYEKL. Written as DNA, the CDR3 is TGCGCCAGCAGCCACAGGACGACCAGGGGGTTTAAGAGCAATCAGCCCCAGCATTTT. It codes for CASSHRTTRGFKSNQPQHF.

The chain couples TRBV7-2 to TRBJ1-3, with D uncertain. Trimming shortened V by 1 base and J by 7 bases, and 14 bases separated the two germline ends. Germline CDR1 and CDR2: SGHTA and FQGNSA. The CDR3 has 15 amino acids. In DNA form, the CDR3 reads TGTGCCAGCAGCTTAGTAAGGACCCCGTATAACACCATATATTTT. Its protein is CASSLVRTPYNTIYF.

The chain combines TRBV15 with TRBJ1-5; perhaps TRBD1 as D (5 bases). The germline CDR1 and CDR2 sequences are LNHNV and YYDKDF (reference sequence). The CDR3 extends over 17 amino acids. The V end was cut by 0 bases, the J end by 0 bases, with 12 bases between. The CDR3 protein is CATSRDGAGHSNQPQHF. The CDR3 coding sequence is TGTGCCACCAGCAGAGATGGCGCAGGACATAGCAATCAGCCCCAGCATTTT.

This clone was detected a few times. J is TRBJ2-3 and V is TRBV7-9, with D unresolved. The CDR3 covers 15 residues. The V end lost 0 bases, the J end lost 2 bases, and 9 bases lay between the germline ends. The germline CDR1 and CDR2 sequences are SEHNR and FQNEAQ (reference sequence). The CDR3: CASSLAAGYTDTQYF. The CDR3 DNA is TGTGCCAGCAGCTTAGCGGCTGGGTACACAGATACGCAGTATTTT.

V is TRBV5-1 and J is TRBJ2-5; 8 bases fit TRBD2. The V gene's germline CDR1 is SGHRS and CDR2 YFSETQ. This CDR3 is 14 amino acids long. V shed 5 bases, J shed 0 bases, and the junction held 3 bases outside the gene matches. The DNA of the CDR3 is TGCGCCAGCAGTCCGGGGGGGCACCAAGAGACCCAGTACTTC. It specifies CASSPGGHQETQYF.

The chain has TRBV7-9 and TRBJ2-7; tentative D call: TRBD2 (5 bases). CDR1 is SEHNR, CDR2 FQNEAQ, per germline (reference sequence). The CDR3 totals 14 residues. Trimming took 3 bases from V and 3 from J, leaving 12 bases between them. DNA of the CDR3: TGTGCCAGCAGCTTTGGAGGACCGAACTACGAGCAGTACTTC. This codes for CASSFGGPNYEQYF.

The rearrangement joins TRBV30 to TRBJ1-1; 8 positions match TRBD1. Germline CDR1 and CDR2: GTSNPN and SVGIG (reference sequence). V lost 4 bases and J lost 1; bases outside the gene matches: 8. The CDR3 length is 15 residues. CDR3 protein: CAWTKKGQGNTEAFF. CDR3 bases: TGTGCCTGGACCAAAAAAGGACAGGGGAACACTGAAGCTTTCTTT.

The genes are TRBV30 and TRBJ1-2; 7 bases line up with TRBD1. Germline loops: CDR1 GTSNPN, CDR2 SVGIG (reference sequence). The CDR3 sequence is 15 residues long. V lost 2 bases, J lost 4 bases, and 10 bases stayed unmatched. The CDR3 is CAWSTSRGNLYGYTF. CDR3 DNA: TGTGCCTGGAGTACCTCCAGGGGGAACCTCTATGGCTACACCTTC.

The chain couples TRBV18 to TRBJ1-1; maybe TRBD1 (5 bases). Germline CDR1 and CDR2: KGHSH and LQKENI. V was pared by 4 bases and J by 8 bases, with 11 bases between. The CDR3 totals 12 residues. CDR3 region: CASSRQGPEAFF. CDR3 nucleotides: TGTGCCAGCTCACGCCAGGGTCCGGAAGCTTTCTTT. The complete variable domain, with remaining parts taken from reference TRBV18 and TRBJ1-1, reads NAGVMQNPRHLVRRRGQEARLRCSPMKGHSHVYWYRQLPEEGLKFMVYLQKENIIDESGMPKERFSAEFPKEGPSILRIQQVVRGDSAAYFCASSRQGPEAFFGQGTRLTVV.

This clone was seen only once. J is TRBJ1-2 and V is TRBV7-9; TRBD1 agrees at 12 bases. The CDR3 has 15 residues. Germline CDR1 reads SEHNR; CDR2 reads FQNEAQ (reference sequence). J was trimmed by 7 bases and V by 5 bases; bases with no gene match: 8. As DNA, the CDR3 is TGTGCCAGCAGCGCCCCGGGACAGGGGGCTGTTGGCTACACCTTC. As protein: CASSAPGQGAVGYTF.

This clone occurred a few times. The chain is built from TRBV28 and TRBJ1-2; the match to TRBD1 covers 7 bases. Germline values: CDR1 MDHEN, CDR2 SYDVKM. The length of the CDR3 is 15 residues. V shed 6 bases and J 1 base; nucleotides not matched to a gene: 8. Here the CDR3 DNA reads TGTGCCAGCAGCCAACCCGACAGGGTTAACTATGGCTACACCTTC. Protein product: CASSQPDRVNYGYTF.

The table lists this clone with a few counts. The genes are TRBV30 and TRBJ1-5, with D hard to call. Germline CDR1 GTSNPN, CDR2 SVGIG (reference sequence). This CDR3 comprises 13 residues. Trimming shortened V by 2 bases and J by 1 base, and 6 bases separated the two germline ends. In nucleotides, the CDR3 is TGTGCCTGGAGTCTCGGGAGCAATCAGCCCCAGCATTTT. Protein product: CAWSLGSNQPQHF.

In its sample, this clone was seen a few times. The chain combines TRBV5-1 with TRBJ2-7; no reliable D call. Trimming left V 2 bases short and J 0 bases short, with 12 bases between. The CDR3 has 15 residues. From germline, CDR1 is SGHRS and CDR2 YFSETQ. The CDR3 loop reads CASSFNAISSYEQYF. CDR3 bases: TGCGCCAGCAGCTTTAACGCTATCAGCTCCTACGAGCAGTACTTC.

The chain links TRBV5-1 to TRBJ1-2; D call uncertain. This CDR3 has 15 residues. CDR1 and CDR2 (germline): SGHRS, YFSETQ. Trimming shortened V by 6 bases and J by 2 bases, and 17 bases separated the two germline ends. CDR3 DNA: TGCGCCAGCAACGTGGACGGACTATTAAACTATGGCTACACCTTC. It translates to CASNVDGLLNYGYTF. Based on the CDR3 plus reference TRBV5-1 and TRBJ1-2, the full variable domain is KAGVTQTPRYLIKTRGQQVTLSCSPISGHRSVSWYQQTPGQGLQFLFEYFSETQRNKGNFPGRFSGRQFSNSRSEMNVSTLELGDSALYLCASNVDGLLNYGYTFGSGTRLTVV.